This is a list of T cell receptor beta chains from one sample in a study of T cells in narcolepsy. Data came from immunoSEQ multiplex PCR; TCRdb stores just in-frame clones and leaves some out. The sample contains around 22,000 clones, about 86% of which appear only once. Sequenced material: memory (CD45RA-) CD4+ T cells from blood. Receptor source: a human donor in good health. Each CDR3 is given with its conserved first and last residue. D genes are given only for firm matches. Clone size appears in some rows only: once, few, many, or a class for an expanded clone.

v_gene: TRBV5-1; d_gene: TRBD2; abundance: .; j_gene: TRBJ2-7; CDR3aa: CASSLAAGGRYEQYF; CDR3nt: TGCGCCAGCAGCTTGGCTGCGGGGGGGCGGTACGAGCAGTACTTC
v_gene: TRBV29-1; d_gene: TRBD1; abundance: .; j_gene: TRBJ1-2; CDR3aa: CSVDTGARYGYTF; CDR3nt: TGCAGCGTAGATACAGGGGCCCGCTATGGCTACACCTTC
v_gene: TRBV19; d_gene: TRBD2; abundance: .; j_gene: TRBJ2-5; CDR3aa: CASSSPGEGRGVGGETQYF; CDR3nt: TGTGCCAGTAGTTCCCCCGGGGAGGGGCGAGGGGTTGGTGGAGAGACCCAGTACTTC
v_gene: TRBV4-3; d_gene: .; abundance: .; j_gene: TRBJ1-1; CDR3aa: CASSQTRNTEAFF; CDR3nt: TGCGCCAGCAGCCAAACGCGGAACACTGAAGCTTTCTTT
v_gene: TRBV5-6; d_gene: .; abundance: .; j_gene: TRBJ1-1; CDR3aa: CASSLDLGEAFF; CDR3nt: TGTGCCAGCAGCTTGGATCTGGGTGAAGCTTTCTTT
v_gene: TRBV11-3; d_gene: TRBD1; abundance: .; j_gene: TRBJ2-7; CDR3aa: CASSLRTGPAYEQYF; CDR3nt: TGTGCCAGCAGCCTACGGACAGGTCCGGCCTACGAGCAGTACTTC
v_gene: TRBV7-2; d_gene: .; abundance: .; j_gene: TRBJ2-1; CDR3aa: CAASSYNEQFF; CDR3nt: TGTGCTGCGAGCTCCTACAATGAGCAGTTCTTC
v_gene: TRBV9; d_gene: TRBD1; abundance: .; j_gene: TRBJ1-1; CDR3aa: CASSVDPQGQENTEAFF; CDR3nt: TGTGCCAGCAGCGTAGATCCACAGGGGCAGGAGAACACTGAAGCTTTCTTT
v_gene: TRBV6-1; d_gene: TRBD1; abundance: once; j_gene: TRBJ1-2; CDR3aa: CASSSTPGQGNGYTF; CDR3nt: TGTGCCAGCAGTTCGACGCCGGGACAGGGAAATGGCTACACCTTC
v_gene: TRBV10-3; d_gene: .; abundance: .; j_gene: TRBJ2-7; CDR3aa: CAISRGTYEQYF; CDR3nt: TGTGCCATCAGTCGGGGGACCTACGAGCAGTACTTC
v_gene: TRBV6-1; d_gene: .; abundance: once; j_gene: TRBJ2-7; CDR3aa: CASRRTGTPYEQYF; CDR3nt: TGTGCCAGCAGGAGAACCGGGACCCCCTACGAGCAGTACTTC
v_gene: TRBV5-1; d_gene: TRBD1; abundance: few; j_gene: TRBJ1-2; CDR3aa: CASSLSGTGGGYTF; CDR3nt: TGCGCCAGCAGCTTGAGCGGGACAGGGGGCGGCTACACCTTC
v_gene: TRBV15; d_gene: .; abundance: .; j_gene: TRBJ1-1; CDR3aa: CATSRDGGTEAFF; CDR3nt: TGTGCCACCAGCAGAGATGGGGGGACTGAAGCTTTCTTT
v_gene: TRBV19; d_gene: .; abundance: .; j_gene: TRBJ2-7; CDR3aa: CASSLRDGSYEQYF; CDR3nt: TGTGCCAGTAGTCTCCGGGACGGCTCCTACGAGCAGTACTTC
v_gene: TRBV27; d_gene: .; abundance: once; j_gene: TRBJ2-7; CDR3aa: CASSLGRLGSNEQYF; CDR3nt: TGTGCCAGCAGTTTGGGCAGGCTAGGTTCGAACGAGCAGTACTTC
v_gene: TRBV15; d_gene: TRBD2; abundance: .; j_gene: TRBJ2-7; CDR3aa: CATSNSGGGEQYF; CDR3nt: TGTGCCACCAGCAATAGCGGGGGTGGAGAGCAGTACTTC
v_gene: TRBV5-4; d_gene: .; abundance: .; j_gene: TRBJ2-3; CDR3aa: CASSLMGGGDTQYF; CDR3nt: TGTGCCAGCAGCTTGATGGGGGGCGGGGATACGCAGTATTTT
v_gene: TRBV5-6; d_gene: .; abundance: few; j_gene: TRBJ2-1; CDR3aa: CASSYDSDHNEQFF; CDR3nt: TGTGCCAGCAGCTACGACTCCGACCACAATGAGCAGTTCTTC
v_gene: TRBV7-6; d_gene: TRBD1; abundance: .; j_gene: TRBJ2-7; CDR3aa: CASSPDRQGEQYF; CDR3nt: TGTGCCAGCAGCCCCGACAGACAGGGCGAGCAGTACTTC
v_gene: TRBV9; d_gene: .; abundance: .; j_gene: TRBJ1-1; CDR3aa: CASSGGPLANTEAFF; CDR3nt: TGTGCCAGCAGCGGCGGACCCTTAGCGAACACTGAAGCTTTCTTT
v_gene: TRBV11-2; d_gene: .; abundance: .; j_gene: TRBJ1-2; CDR3aa: CASSPEDGYGYTF; CDR3nt: TGTGCCAGCAGCCCCGAAGATGGGTATGGCTACACCTTC
v_gene: TRBV7-2; d_gene: .; abundance: .; j_gene: TRBJ2-1; CDR3aa: CASSSFSRGVGEQFF; CDR3nt: TGTGCCAGCAGCTCTTTTAGCAGGGGGGTAGGTGAGCAGTTCTTC
v_gene: TRBV9; d_gene: .; abundance: once; j_gene: TRBJ1-2; CDR3aa: CASSVERSGGLYGYTF; CDR3nt: TGTGCCAGCAGCGTAGAAAGATCCGGGGGCCTTTATGGCTACACCTTC
v_gene: TRBV29-1; d_gene: .; abundance: .; j_gene: TRBJ1-2; CDR3aa: CSVKGRRGGYTF; CDR3nt: TGCAGCGTGAAGGGCCGCCGTGGGGGCTACACCTTC
v_gene: TRBV14; d_gene: .; abundance: .; j_gene: TRBJ2-3; CDR3aa: CASSQAVGAGYSTDTQYF; CDR3nt: TGTGCCAGCAGCCAAGCGGTCGGGGCAGGGTATAGCACAGATACGCAGTATTTT
v_gene: TRBV7-8; d_gene: TRBD1; abundance: .; j_gene: TRBJ2-1; CDR3aa: CASSLTSAGGEQFF; CDR3nt: TGTGCCAGCAGCTTAACCTCGGCAGGGGGTGAGCAGTTCTTC
v_gene: TRBV19; d_gene: .; abundance: .; j_gene: TRBJ2-7; CDR3aa: CASSRGGRWSYEQYF; CDR3nt: TGTGCCAGTAGTAGGGGCGGTCGTTGGTCCTACGAGCAGTACTTC
v_gene: TRBV19; d_gene: .; abundance: .; j_gene: TRBJ2-2; CDR3aa: CASSIEGGVGELFF; CDR3nt: TGTGCCAGTAGTATAGAAGGGGGGGTCGGGGAGCTGTTTTTT
v_gene: TRBV5-1; d_gene: .; abundance: .; j_gene: TRBJ2-7; CDR3aa: CASSPQGGQKYEQYF; CDR3nt: TGCGCCAGCAGCCCCCAGGGGGGGCAAAAGTACGAGCAGTACTTC
v_gene: TRBV5-4; d_gene: .; abundance: .; j_gene: TRBJ2-1; CDR3aa: CASSGGGGALYNEQFF; CDR3nt: TGTGCCAGCAGCGGGGGGGGCGGAGCCCTCTACAATGAGCAGTTCTTC
v_gene: TRBV19; d_gene: .; abundance: .; j_gene: TRBJ2-1; CDR3aa: CASSMDWDNEQFF; CDR3nt: TGTGCCAGTAGTATGGACTGGGACAATGAGCAGTTCTTC
v_gene: TRBV6-1; d_gene: TRBD1; abundance: .; j_gene: TRBJ1-5; CDR3aa: CASSPVGTGIQPQHF; CDR3nt: TGTGCCAGCAGTCCCGTCGGGACAGGGATTCAGCCCCAGCATTTT
v_gene: TRBV6-5; d_gene: .; abundance: few; j_gene: TRBJ2-5; CDR3aa: CASSFTEGTQYF; CDR3nt: TGTGCCAGCAGTTTCACGGAGGGGACCCAGTACTTC
v_gene: TRBV6-1; d_gene: .; abundance: .; j_gene: TRBJ1-5; CDR3aa: CASSDRTQPQHF; CDR3nt: TGTGCCAGCAGTGACAGGACTCAGCCCCAGCATTTT
v_gene: TRBV9; d_gene: .; abundance: .; j_gene: TRBJ1-6; CDR3aa: CASSEKSRSSYNSPLHF; CDR3nt: TGTGCCAGCAGCGAGAAATCGAGGAGCTCCTATAATTCACCCCTCCACTTT
v_gene: TRBV27; d_gene: .; abundance: once; j_gene: TRBJ2-3; CDR3aa: CASSFSGGGHLWTDTQYF; CDR3nt: TGTGCCAGCAGTTTTAGTGGGGGGGGCCATCTATGGACAGATACGCAGTATTTT
v_gene: TRBV7-8; d_gene: .; abundance: few; j_gene: TRBJ2-1; CDR3aa: CASRPPQSSSYNEQFF; CDR3nt: TGTGCCAGCAGACCCCCCCAAAGCTCTTCCTACAATGAGCAGTTCTTC
v_gene: TRBV15; d_gene: .; abundance: .; j_gene: TRBJ1-1; CDR3aa: CATSRAPDKTEAFF; CDR3nt: TGTGCCACCAGCAGAGCCCCGGATAAGACTGAAGCTTTCTTT
v_gene: TRBV27; d_gene: TRBD1; abundance: .; j_gene: TRBJ1-5; CDR3aa: CASSYDRGVRQPQHF; CDR3nt: TGTGCCAGCAGTTACGACAGGGGAGTCCGGCAGCCCCAGCATTTT